The sequence of this T cell receptor (beta chain) was determined in a study of CD8 T cells in Susac syndrome. Study-wide results and limits: As the study acknowledged, the number of individuals who were part of its TCR sequencing and HLA analysis was relatively small.

A word on this clonotype: Its antigen remains unidentified.

Random-hexamer reverse transcription was applied to about 0.5 to 1 ug RNA. Multiplex immunoSEQ PCR targeted 54 Vbeta and 13 Jbeta TCR beta segments. TCRdb re-derived calls from the immunoSEQ multiplex PCR reads in MiXCR, one entry per CDR3 protein. The table includes about 280,000 distinct CDR3 sequences, 80% to 90% detected once. Germline V gene data show CDR1 as MDHEN and CDR2 as SYDVKM. The CDR3 consists of 15 residues. Trimming took 2 bases from V and 6 from J; bases not matched to a gene: 8. V and J are TRBV28 and TRBJ2-7; TRBD2 agrees at 9 bases. Sequencing input: CD8+ T cells from PBMCs. This sequence originates from a human donor with multiple sclerosis. Written as DNA, the CDR3 is TGTGCCAGCAGTTTAGCGGGAGGGCCTGGGCTCGAGCAGTACTTC. Protein product: CASSLAGGPGLEQYF. The whole variable domain, filled in from reference TRBV28 and TRBJ2-7, reads DVKVTQSSRYLVKRTGEKVFLECVQDMDHENMFWYRQDPGLGLRLIYFSYDVKMKEKGDIPEGYSVSREKKERFSLILESASTNQTSMYLCASSLAGGPGLEQYFGPGTRLTVT.